Reported below is one TCR beta chain. This clone was seen more than once but under ten times. Its cognate antigen has yet to be identified. Qualities for individual bases were not recorded, and no much larger clone is one base off. From cysteine to phenylalanine, the CDR3 is 14 amino acids long. Of the read, only the CDR3 DNA is kept; its 42 bases are in frame from base 1. The germline V gene gives CDR1 as SGDLS and CDR2 as YYNGEE. V loses 3 bases at its end and J loses 7 bases; junction bases beyond the gene matches: 6. The record originates from a study of sequential checkpoint blockade in melanoma (dated by TCRdb to between 2017 and 2020). With respect to the entire study: In a 1:1 randomization, patients received either first-line nivolumab then ipilimumab (arm A) or ipilimumab then nivolumab (arm B). Both trial sequences were followed by maintenance nivolumab. DNA from approximately 88 pretreatment melanoma tumor samples was subjected to TCRbeta immunosequencing. Matched tumor biopsies were taken from approximately 24 patients before treatment and at week 13, after single-agent nivolumab (arm A) or ipilimumab (arm B). About 80% of the matched tumor biopsy pairs taken before and after treatment were from the same lesion. Overall results and qualifications from the work: Within-arm analyses of tumor T-cell fraction were limited by small sample sizes and reduced statistical power. Tumor T-cell fraction and clonality correlated with PD-L1 staining and CD8+ T-cell counts but not with mutational load. The response-prediction model combining TCR metrics and mutation burden needs validation in larger, independent patient cohorts. Clinical benefit was about 30 times more likely to be achieved by patients whose tumor T-cell fraction and clonality increased by week 13. In the nivolumab-first arm (arm A), an association was found between pretreatment tumor TIL clonality and response (P = .04).

TCRbeta CDR3 regions were immunosequenced from genomic DNA with the immunoSEQ Assay. Before high-throughput sequencing, genomic DNA was amplified using bias-controlled multiplex PCR. Concerning the study's data processing: To quantify the absolute abundance of each unique TCRbeta CDR3 region, the sequences were collapsed and filtered. Clonality was defined as 1 minus Pielou's evenness and was calculated using productive rearrangements only. Tumor T-cell fraction was computed by normalizing TCRbeta template counts to usable DNA, estimated from several housekeeping genes. A previously published method was used to identify clones with significantly greater frequencies in on-treatment samples than in baseline samples. The immuneACCESS repertoire file appears here via TCRdb, limited to in-frame rearrangements. These files lack a portion of the clones; in checked studies, under half of the deficit traces to unresolved V genes, and the cause of the others is not known. V and J calls and clone size are copied from that table; D and trimming were computed from the DNA. Within this sample are roughly 2,000 clones, with 20% to 25% of them counted one time only. Around 20% of the sample is held by the ten biggest clonotypes.

The treatment or condition tag for this specimen amounts to: randomized to nivolumab then ipilimumab (arm A) or the reverse (arm B). None of the trial patients had been given prior DNA-damaging chemotherapy. Samples came from patients with melanoma in CheckMate 064, a randomized, open-label phase II trial of sequential checkpoint blockade. Tumor TCR sequencing used genomic DNA from formalin-fixed paraffin-embedded (FFPE) tissue samples. The chain is encoded by TRBV9 joined to TRBJ1-2, with TRBD1 matching 10 junction bases. The material was tumor tissue (inferred from file names), obtained from a patient given nivolumab and ipilimumab in sequence. The clonotype was recovered from a human donor with melanoma. The sequence in DNA is TGTGCCAGCAGCGCGACAGGGGGCAAGAGTGGCTACACCTTC. Its protein is CASSATGGKSGYTF. Extended through the reference TRBV9 and TRBJ1-2 proteins, this CDR3 yields the full variable domain: DSGVTQTPKHLITATGQRVTLRCSPRSGDLSVYWYQQSLDQGLQFLIQYYNGEERAKGNILERFSAQQFPDLHSELNLSSLELGDSALYFCASSATGGKSGYTFGSGTRLTVV.